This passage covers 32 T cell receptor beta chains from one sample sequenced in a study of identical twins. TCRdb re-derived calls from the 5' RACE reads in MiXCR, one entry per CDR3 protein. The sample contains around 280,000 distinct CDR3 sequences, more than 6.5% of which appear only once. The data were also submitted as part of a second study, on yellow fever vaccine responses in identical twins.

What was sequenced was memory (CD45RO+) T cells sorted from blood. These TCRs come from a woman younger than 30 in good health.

The CDR3 sequence is CASSYRAGMNTEAFF. The CDR3 nucleotides are TGTGCCAGCAGCTATAGGGCTGGTATGAACACTGAAGCTTTCTTT. The J gene is TRBJ1-1, the V gene TRBV11-2; D unresolved. V lost 4 bases and J lost 0, with 12 bases in between. CDR3 length: 15 residues. Germline lookup yields CDR1 SGHAT and CDR2 FQNNGV.

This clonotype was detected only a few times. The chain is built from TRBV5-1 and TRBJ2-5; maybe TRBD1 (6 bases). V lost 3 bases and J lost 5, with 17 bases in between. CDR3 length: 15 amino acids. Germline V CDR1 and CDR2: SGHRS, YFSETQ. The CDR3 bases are TGCGCCAGCAGCTCTGAACCTGGGGGCTGGGAGACCCAGTACTTC. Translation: CASSSEPGGWETQYF.

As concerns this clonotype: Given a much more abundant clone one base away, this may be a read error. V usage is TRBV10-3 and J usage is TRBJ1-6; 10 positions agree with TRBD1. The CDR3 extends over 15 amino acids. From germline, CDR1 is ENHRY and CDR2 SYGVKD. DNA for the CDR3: TGTGCCATCAGTGAGTCGGGACAGGGGAATTCACCCCTCTACTTT. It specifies CAISESGQGNSPLYF.

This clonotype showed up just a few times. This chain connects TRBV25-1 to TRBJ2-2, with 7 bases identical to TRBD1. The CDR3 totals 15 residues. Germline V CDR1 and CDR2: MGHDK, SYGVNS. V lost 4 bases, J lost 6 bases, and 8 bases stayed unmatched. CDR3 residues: CASSAPAQGSGELFF. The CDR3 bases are TGTGCCAGCAGTGCACCCGCACAGGGGTCCGGGGAGCTGTTTTTT.

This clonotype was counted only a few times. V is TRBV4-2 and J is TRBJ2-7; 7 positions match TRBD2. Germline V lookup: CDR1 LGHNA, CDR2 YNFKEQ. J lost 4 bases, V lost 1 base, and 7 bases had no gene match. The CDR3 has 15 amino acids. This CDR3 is CASSQVGGSVYEQYF. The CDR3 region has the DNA TGTGCCAGCAGCCAAGTTGGCGGGAGTGTGTACGAGCAGTACTTC.

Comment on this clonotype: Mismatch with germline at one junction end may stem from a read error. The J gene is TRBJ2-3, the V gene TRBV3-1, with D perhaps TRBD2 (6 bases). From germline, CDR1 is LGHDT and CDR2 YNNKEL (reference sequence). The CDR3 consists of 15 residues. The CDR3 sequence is CATSARGSPTDTQYF. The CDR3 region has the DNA TGTGCCACCAGCGCACGGGGGAGCCCCACAGATACGCAGTATTTT.

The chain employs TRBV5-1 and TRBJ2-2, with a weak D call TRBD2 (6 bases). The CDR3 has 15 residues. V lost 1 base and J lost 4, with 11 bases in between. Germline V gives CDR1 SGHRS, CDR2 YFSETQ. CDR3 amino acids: CASSLTSWGTGELFF. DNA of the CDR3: TGCGCCAGCAGCTTGACTAGCTGGGGCACCGGGGAGCTGTTTTTT.

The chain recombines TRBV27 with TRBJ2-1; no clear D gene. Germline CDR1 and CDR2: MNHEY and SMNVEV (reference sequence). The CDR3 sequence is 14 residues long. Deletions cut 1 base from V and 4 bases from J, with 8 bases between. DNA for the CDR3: TGTGCCAGCAGTTTATATGGATATTACAATGAGCAGTTCTTC. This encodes CASSLYGYYNEQFF.

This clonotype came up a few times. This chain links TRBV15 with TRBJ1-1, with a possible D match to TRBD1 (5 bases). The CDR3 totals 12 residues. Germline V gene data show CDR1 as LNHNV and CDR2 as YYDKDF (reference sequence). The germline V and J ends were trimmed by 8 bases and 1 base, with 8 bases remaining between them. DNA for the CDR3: TGTGCCACCCGGCAGGGGAACACTGAAGCTTTCTTT. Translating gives CATRQGNTEAFF.

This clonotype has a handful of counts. The CDR3 DNA follows: TGCGCCAGCAGAACAGAAGGACACGGAGGTCTAGCGGGAGTCACCTACGAGCAGTACTTC. Its translation is CASRTEGHGGLAGVTYEQYF. The chain carries TRBV5-1 and TRBJ2-7; 10 positions agree with TRBD2. Unmatched junction bases numbered 22, after V lost 5 bases and J lost 2 bases. Germline CDR1 SGHRS, CDR2 YFSETQ. The CDR3 extends over 20 amino acids.

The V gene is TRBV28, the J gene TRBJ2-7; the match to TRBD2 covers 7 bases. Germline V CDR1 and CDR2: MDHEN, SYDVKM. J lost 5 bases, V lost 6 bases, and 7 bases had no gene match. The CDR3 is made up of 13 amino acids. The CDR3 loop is CASRPIGGNEQYF. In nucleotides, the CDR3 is TGTGCCAGCAGGCCCATCGGGGGGAACGAGCAGTACTTC.

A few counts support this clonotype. The CDR3 loop reads CASSEGQGYTGELFF. The CDR3 nucleotides read TGTGCCAGCAGCGAGGGACAGGGATACACCGGGGAGCTGTTTTTT. The rearrangement links TRBV7-9 to TRBJ2-2; 9 bases align to TRBD1. This CDR3 is 15 amino acids long. Trimming cost V 5 bases and J 3 bases; bases outside gene matches: 4. Germline V gene lookup returns CDR1 SEHNR and CDR2 FQNEAQ (reference sequence).

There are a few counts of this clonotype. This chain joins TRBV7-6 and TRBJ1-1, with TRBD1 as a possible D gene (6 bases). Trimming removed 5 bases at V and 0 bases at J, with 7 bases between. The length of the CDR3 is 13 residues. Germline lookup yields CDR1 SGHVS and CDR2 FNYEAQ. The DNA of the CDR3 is TGTGCCAGCAGCAGACAGGTGAACACTGAAGCTTTCTTT. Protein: CASSRQVNTEAFF.

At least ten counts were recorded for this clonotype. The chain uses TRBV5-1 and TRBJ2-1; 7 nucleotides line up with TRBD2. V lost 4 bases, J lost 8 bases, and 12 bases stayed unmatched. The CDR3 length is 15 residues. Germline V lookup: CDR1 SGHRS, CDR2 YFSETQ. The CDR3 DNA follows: TGCGCCAGCAGCCCGGGACTACAAGCTTGGGATGAGCAGTTCTTC. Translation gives CASSPGLQAWDEQFF.

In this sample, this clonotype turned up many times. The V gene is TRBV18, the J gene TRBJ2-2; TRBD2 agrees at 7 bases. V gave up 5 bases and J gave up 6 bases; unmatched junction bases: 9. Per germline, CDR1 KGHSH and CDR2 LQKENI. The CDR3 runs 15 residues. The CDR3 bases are TGTGCCAGCTCATCAGCGGGGACCTACTCCGGGGAGCTGTTTTTT. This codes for CASSSAGTYSGELFF.

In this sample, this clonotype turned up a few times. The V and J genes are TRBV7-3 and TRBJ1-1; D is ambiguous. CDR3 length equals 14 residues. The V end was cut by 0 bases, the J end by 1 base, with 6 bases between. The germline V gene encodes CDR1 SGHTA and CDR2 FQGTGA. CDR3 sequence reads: CASSLTSGNTEAFF. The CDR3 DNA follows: TGTGCCAGCAGCTTAACGTCGGGGAACACTGAAGCTTTCTTT.

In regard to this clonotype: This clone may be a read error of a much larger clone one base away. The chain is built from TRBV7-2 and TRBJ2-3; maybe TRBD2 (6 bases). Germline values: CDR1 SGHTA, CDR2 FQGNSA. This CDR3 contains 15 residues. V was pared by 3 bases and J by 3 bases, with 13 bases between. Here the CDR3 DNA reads TGTGCCAGCAGCTTTCGAGTGGCGGGGACAGATACGCAGTATTTT. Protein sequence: CASSFRVAGTDTQYF.

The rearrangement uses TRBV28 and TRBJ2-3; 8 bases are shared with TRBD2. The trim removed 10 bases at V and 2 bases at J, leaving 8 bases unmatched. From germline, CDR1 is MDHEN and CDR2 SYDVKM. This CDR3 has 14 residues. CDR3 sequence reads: CATEGTRTTDTQYF. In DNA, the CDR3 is TGTGCCACCGAGGGGACTAGGACCACAGATACGCAGTATTTT.

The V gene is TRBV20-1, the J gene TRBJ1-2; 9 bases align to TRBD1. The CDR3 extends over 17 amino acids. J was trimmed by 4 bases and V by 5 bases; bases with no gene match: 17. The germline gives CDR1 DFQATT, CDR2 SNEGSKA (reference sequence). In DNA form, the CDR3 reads TGCAGTGCTCCCGATACGGGACAGGGAGGAGGCAGCTATGGCTACACCTTC. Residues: CSAPDTGQGGGSYGYTF.

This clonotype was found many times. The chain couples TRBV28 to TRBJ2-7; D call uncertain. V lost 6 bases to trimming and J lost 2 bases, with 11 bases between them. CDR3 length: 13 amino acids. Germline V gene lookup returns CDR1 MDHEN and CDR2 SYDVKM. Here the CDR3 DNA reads TGTGCCAGCAGACGGGCTCCTACCTACGAGCAGTACTTC. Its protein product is CASRRAPTYEQYF.

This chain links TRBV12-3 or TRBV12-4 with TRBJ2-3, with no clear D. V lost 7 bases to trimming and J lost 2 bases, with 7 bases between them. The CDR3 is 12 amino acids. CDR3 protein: CASTHFTDTQYF. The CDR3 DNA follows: TGTGCCAGCACCCACTTCACAGATACGCAGTATTTT.

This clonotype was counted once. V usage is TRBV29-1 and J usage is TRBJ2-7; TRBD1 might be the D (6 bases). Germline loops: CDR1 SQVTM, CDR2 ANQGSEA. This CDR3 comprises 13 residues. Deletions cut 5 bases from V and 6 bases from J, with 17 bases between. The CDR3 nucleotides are TGCAGCGTTCTGGGCAGGGGCTATGGCGAGCAGTACTTC. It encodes CSVLGRGYGEQYF.

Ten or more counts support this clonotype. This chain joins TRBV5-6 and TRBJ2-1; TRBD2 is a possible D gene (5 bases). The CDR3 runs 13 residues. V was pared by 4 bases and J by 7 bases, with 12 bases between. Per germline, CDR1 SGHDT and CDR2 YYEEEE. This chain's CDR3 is CASSPTDLNEQFF. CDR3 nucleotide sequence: TGTGCCAGCAGCCCGACGGACTTGAATGAGCAGTTCTTC.

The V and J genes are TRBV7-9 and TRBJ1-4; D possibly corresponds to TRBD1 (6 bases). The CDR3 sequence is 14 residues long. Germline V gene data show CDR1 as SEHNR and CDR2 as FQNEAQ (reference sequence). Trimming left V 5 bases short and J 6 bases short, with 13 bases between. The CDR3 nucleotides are TGTGCCAGCAGCCACACAGGGATCGATGAAAAACTGTTTTTT. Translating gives CASSHTGIDEKLFF.

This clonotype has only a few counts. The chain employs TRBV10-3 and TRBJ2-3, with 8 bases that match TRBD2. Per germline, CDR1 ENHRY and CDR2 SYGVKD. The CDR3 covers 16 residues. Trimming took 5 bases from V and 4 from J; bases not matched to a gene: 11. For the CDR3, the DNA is TGTGCCATCAGTTTAAGCGGGGGCTTTATCCCAGATACGCAGTATTTT. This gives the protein CAISLSGGFIPDTQYF.

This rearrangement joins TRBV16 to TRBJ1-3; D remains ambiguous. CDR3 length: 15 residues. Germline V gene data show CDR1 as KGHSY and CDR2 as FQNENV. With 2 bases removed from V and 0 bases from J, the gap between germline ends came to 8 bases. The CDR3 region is CASSQGPVSGNTIYF. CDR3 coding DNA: TGTGCCAGCAGCCAAGGTCCCGTCTCTGGAAACACCATATATTTT.

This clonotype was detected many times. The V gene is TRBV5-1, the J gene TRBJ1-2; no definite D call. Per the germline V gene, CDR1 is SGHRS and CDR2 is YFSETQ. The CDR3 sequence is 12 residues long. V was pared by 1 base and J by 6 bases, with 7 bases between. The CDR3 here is CASSLNENGYTF. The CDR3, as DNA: TGCGCCAGCAGCTTGAACGAGAATGGCTACACCTTC.

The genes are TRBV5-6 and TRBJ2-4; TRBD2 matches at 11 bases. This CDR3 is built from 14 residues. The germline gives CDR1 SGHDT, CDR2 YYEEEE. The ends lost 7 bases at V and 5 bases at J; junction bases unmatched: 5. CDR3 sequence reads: CASAGLAEENIQYF. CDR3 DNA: TGTGCCAGCGCGGGACTAGCGGAGGAAAACATTCAGTACTTC.

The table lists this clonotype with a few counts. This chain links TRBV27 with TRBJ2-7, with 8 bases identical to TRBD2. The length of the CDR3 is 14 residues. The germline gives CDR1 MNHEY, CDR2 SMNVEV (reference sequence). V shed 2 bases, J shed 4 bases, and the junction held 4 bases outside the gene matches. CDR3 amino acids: CASSLNPGGYEQYF. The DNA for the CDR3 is TGTGCCAGCAGTTTAAATCCGGGGGGGTACGAGCAGTACTTC.

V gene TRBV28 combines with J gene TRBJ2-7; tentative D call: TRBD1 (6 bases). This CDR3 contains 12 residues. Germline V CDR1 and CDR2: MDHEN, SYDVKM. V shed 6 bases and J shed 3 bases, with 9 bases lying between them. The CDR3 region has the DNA TGTGCCAGCAGCTCAGGGGTCTACGAGCAGTACTTC. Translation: CASSSGVYEQYF.

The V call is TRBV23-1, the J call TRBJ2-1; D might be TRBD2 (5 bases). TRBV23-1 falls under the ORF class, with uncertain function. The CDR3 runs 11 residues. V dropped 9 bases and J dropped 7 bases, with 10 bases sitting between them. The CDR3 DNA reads TGCGCCAGATGGACTTCAAATGAGCAGTTCTTC. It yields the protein CARWTSNEQFF.

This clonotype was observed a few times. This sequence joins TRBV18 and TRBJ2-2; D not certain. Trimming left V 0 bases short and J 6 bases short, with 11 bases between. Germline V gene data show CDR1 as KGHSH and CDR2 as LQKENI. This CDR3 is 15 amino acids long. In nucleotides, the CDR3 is TGTGCCAGCTCACCACCGGCACCTCCCGCCGGGGAGCTGTTTTTT. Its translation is CASSPPAPPAGELFF. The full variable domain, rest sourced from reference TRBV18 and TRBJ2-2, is NAGVMQNPRHLVRRRGQEARLRCSPMKGHSHVYWYRQLPEEGLKFMVYLQKENIIDESGMPKERFSAEFPKEGPSILRIQQVVRGDSAAYFCASSPPAPPAGELFFGEGSRLTVL.